These T cell receptor beta chains were read from a single sample in a study of shared clonotypes between healthy human individuals. Method: immunoSEQ multiplex PCR; TCRdb's copy keeps in-frame clones and lacks some. The table includes about 2.4 million clones, 80% to 95% detected once. Sequenced input: naive CD4+ T cells from PBMCs. These receptors originate from a man aged 18 to 29 in good health. Some clones in this sample may be carry-over from other donors' samples. CDR3s leave out the opening cysteine and the closing phenylalanine or tryptophan.

v_gene	j_gene	CDR3aa
TRBV5-1	TRBJ2-1	ASSSEGANNEQF
TRBV5-1	TRBJ2-4	ASSLAVGGLAKNIQY
TRBV10-3	TRBJ2-6	ATSKAANVLT
TRBV14	TRBJ1-3	ASSQQARVSGNTIY
TRBV5-4	TRBJ2-7	ASSLPGLGGEQY
TRBV4-1	TRBJ2-3	ASSQLSGRVTDTQY
TRBV27	TRBJ2-2	ASHPGLAGVSTGELF
TRBV20-1	TRBJ1-1	SARPTDEAF
TRBV2	TRBJ2-2	ASSVSRTGELF
TRBV28	TRBJ1-3	ASSRLLSSGNTIY
TRBV5-6	TRBJ2-7	ASSLEGRGGYEQY
TRBV6-1	TRBJ1-2	ASSPSGTGGFGYT
TRBV28	TRBJ1-5	ASSLARGDEPQH
TRBV2	TRBJ2-1	ASSGTGLANDEQF
TRBV12-5	TRBJ2-1	ASGLVLGSGRAEQF
TRBV6-1	TRBJ1-5	ASRTGTAKDQPQH
TRBV11-1	TRBJ2-2	ASSPEGAANTGELF
TRBV28	TRBJ2-7	ASSFLSSYEQY
TRBV5-4	TRBJ2-1	ASSLAGGNEQF
TRBV7-3	TRBJ2-2	ASSLNAGNTGELF
TRBV29-1	TRBJ2-7	SVAPSGSTHEQY
TRBV5-1	TRBJ1-1	ASSARTGGDLGSSEAF
TRBV6-1	TRBJ2-1	ASRAAFSSYNEQF
TRBV10-1	TRBJ2-1	ASSEVRGEEQF
TRBV18	TRBJ2-4	ASSPPIAKNIQY
TRBV27	TRBJ2-7	ASSLSVSGSYEQY
TRBV2	TRBJ2-3	ASSEGWTSGTDTQY
TRBV9	TRBJ1-3	ASSLRTGGVDTIY
TRBV27	TRBJ1-5	ASSSGTHSNQPQH
TRBV5-1	TRBJ2-3	ASSQTSGITDTQY
TRBV6-5	TRBJ2-7	ASTPRVYEQY
TRBV25-1	TRBJ1-1	ASSAVRNTEAF
TRBV30	TRBJ1-4	AWSEGFREKLF
TRBV5-1	TRBJ2-2	ASSIQPNTGELF
TRBV4-3	-	ASSQVPIYEQY
TRBV29-1	TRBJ1-1	SVERGFNTEAF
TRBV18	TRBJ2-1	ASSPPPGYNEQF
TRBV9	TRBJ2-1	ASSVVGTQLNEQF
TRBV7-9	TRBJ2-1	ASSSTAGVQYNEQF
TRBV5-4	TRBJ2-3	ASSSSDTQY
TRBV7-9	TRBJ1-3	ASSRPGRHGNTIY
TRBV2	TRBJ1-3	ASMRNTIY